This record concerns one T cell receptor (beta chain) sequence. This clone showed up just once. The specificity of this receptor is unknown. No clone much larger than this one lies a single base away; base qualities are absent. The data belong to a study of blood T cell repertoires in COVID-19 (TCRdb year 2020). Describing the broader study: Samples from collaborators originated in the United States, Italy and Spain and spanned both the acute and convalescent phases of COVID-19. The samples were drawn from the first 160 participants of the ongoing ImmuneRACE study and from 1,254 subjects provided by 6 global collaborators. The prospective study material was composed of cDNA or gDNA derived from T cells, B-cell-depleted T cells, or PBMCs. Sample metadata almost always included a de-identified subject ID, COVID-19 status, age in years and sex. The repertoires were released in a freely available public database meant as a resource for research on the immune response to SARS-CoV-2. The dataset comprised deeply sampled blood TCRbeta repertoires from subjects exposed to, actively infected with, or recovered from COVID-19. HLA class I and class II types, where available, came from metadata supplied by the sample provider rather than from assay-based typing. Here is what the overall study found, with its caveats: Clinical and demographic metadata were provided uncurated, with the amount varying by source and participant.

TCRbeta CDR3 regions were amplified from genomic DNA using the immunoSEQ Assay, a bias-controlled multiplex PCR. Per the source publication's procedure: The number of nucleated cells in each sample was estimated by amplification of reference gene primers within the assay. To quantify the absolute abundance of each unique TCRbeta CDR3 rearrangement, sequence reads were collapsed and filtered. For each sample, productive Simpson clonality was calculated by taking the square root of Simpson's diversity index across productive rearrangements. Sourced from immuneACCESS, this table was stored by TCRdb with only in-frame sequences that have V and J called. A share of the clones is absent; for the studies checked, an unresolved V gene accounts for under half, and the remainder has no known explanation. D and trimming come from the DNA, and the V and J calls and clone size come from that table. The sample contains about 200,000 clones, roughly 82% of them found a single time. More than 4% of the sample goes to the ten largest clones.

Participants in the prospective study were aged roughly 18 to 90 years, lived in 20 to 30 United States geographic areas, and enrolled through a virtual design. Cohort assignment in the prospective study relied on participant-reported clinical history from a screening survey and a study questionnaire. Each participant in the prospective study had whole blood, serum and a nasopharyngeal or oropharyngeal swab collected by mobile phlebotomists. Participants in the prospective study had the option to provide additional blood draws and questionnaires over a 2-month period. Blood samples from the prospective study were shipped frozen or at room temperature prior to DNA extraction. CDR3 length: 14 amino acids, cysteine to phenylalanine. Only the CDR3 part of the read is kept: 42 bases, read in frame from the first base. The germline V and J ends show losses of 9 bases and 3 bases respectively, and no gene match explains 6 bases of the junction. Per the germline V gene (reference sequence), MNHEY is the CDR1 and SMNVEV is the CDR2.

Sequenced: PBMCs or T cells enriched from blood (not recorded which). This sequence was found in a woman in her fifties or sixties with acute COVID-19. The chain couples TRBV27 to TRBJ2-1, with 9 bases aligning to TRBD2. The base sequence is TGTGCCAGTGTTAGCGGGGGAGTCTACAATGAGCAGTTCTTC. Its protein is CASVSGGVYNEQFF.